The entry below gives a single TCR beta chain sequence along with its context. Its antigen is not identified. The data stem from a study of T cell repertoires in cytomegalovirus infection. Looking at the study overall: HLA-B-restricted CMV epitopes that are well studied, plus recently identified HLA-C-restricted ones, were used by the study. Signatures in public TCR beta sequences pointed to both CMV infection and matching HLA type.

TCRdb fed the reads into MiXCR, producing one record per CDR3 protein. The sample records about 700,000 distinct CDR3 sequences, around a third being singletons. General study points: What dominated the ex vivo response were HLA-C-restricted CMV-specific TCR beta clonotypes. Individuals carrying CMV plus the relevant HLA were identified by cumulative frequency of public TCR beta families.

Germline V gives CDR1 SGHAT, CDR2 FQNNGV. The ends were cut back, 4 bases at V and 2 bases at J, with 17 bases in the middle. The CDR3 is 16 residues long. This TCR was recovered from a human donor in good health (CMV status not recorded). Some clones in this sample may be carry-over from other donors' samples. The chain joins TRBV11-2 to TRBJ2-5, with D possibly TRBD1 on 5 matching bases. The sequences come from cultured PBMCs, collected from culture after CMV antigen stimulation. CDR3 region: CASSSRPWGVQETQYF. The CDR3 DNA reads as TGTGCCAGCAGCTCCCGCCCTTGGGGCGTGCAAGAGACCCAGTACTTC.